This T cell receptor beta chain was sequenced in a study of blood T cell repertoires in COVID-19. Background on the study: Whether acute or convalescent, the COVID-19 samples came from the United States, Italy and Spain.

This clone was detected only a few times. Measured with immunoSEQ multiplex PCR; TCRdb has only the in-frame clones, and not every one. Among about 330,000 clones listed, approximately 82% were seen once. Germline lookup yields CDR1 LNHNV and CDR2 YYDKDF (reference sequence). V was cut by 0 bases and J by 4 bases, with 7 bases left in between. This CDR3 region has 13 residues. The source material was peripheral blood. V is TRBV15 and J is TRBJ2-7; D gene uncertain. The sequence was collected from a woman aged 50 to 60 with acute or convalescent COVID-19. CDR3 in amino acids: CATSRDLYYEQYF. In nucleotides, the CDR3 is TGTGCCACCAGCAGAGATTTATATTACGAGCAGTACTTC.